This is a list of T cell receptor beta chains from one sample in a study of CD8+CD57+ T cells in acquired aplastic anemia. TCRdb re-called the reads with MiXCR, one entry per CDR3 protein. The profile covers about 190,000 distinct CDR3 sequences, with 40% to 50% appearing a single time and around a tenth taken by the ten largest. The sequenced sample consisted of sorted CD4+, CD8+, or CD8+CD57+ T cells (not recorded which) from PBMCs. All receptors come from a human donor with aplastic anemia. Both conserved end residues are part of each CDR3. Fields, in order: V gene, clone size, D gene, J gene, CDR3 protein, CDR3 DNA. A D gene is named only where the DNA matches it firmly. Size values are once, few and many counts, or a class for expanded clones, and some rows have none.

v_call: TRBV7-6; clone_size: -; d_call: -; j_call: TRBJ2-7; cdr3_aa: CASSLGHRVGEQYF; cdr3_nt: TGTGCCAGCAGCTTGGGACACAGGGTGGGAGAGCAGTACTTC
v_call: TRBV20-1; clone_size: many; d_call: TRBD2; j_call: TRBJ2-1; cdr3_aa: CSASLLAGGALYNEQFF; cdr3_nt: TGCAGTGCTAGTCTACTAGCGGGAGGCGCCCTTTACAATGAGCAGTTCTTC
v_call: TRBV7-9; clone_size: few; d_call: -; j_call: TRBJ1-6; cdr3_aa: CASSPTRGSPLHF; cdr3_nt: TGTGCCAGCAGCCCCACGCGAGGGTCACCCCTCCACTTT
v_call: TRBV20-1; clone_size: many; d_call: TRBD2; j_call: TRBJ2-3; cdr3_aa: CSARLVAGGPDTQYF; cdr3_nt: TGCAGTGCTAGATTAGTAGCGGGGGGCCCAGATACGCAGTATTTT
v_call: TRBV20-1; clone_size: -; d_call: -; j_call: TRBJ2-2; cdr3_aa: CSALPSDSGTGELFF; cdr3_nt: TGCAGTGCCCTACCCTCGGACAGCGGCACCGGGGAGCTGTTTTTT
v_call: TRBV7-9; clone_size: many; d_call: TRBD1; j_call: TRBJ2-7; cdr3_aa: CASSSGTGGYEQYF; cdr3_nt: TGTGCCAGCAGTTCCGGGACAGGGGGCTACGAGCAGTACTTC
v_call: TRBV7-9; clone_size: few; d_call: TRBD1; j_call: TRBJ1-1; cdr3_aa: CASSLTTGGEAFF; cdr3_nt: TGTGCCAGCAGCCTAACGACAGGGGGTGAAGCTTTCTTT
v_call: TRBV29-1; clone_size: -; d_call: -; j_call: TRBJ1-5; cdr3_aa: CSVDCYRSNQPQHF; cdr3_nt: TGCAGCGTTGATTGTTACCGGAGCAATCAGCCCCAGCATTTT
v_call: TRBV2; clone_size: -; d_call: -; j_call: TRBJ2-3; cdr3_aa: CASILPDSSSTDTQYF; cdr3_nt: TGTGCCAGCATTTTGCCGGACAGCTCTAGCACAGATACGCAGTATTTT
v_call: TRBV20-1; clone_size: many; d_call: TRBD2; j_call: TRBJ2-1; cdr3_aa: CSARVSGTSDNNEQFF; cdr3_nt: TGCAGTGCTAGAGTCTCCGGGACTAGCGATAACAATGAGCAGTTCTTC
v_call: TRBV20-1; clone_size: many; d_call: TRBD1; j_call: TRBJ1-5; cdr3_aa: CSARAINRGTQPQHF; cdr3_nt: TGCAGTGCTAGAGCTATCAACAGGGGAACCCAGCCCCAGCATTTT
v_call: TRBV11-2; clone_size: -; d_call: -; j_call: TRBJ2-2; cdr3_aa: CASSPDRQYTGELFF; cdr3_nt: TGTGCCAGCAGCCCGGACAGACAATACACCGGGGAGCTGTTTTTT
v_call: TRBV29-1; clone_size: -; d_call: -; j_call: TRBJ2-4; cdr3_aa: CSVEIPGAKNIQYF; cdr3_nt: TGCAGCGTTGAAATCCCGGGGGCCAAAAACATTCAGTACTTC
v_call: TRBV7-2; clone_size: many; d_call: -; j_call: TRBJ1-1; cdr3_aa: CASSATRNTEAFF; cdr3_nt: TGTGCCAGCAGCGCCACACGAAACACTGAAGCTTTCTTT
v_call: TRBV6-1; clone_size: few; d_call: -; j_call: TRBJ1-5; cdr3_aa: CASSLPNSNQPQHF; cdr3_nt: TGTGCTAGCAGTCTACCGAATAGCAATCAGCCCCAGCATTTT